This T cell receptor (beta chain) was sequenced for a study of blood T cell repertoires in COVID-19. Study context: The study drew acute and convalescent COVID-19 samples from the United States, Italy and Spain. Sample material is recorded as cDNA or gDNA derived from T cells, B-cell-depleted T cells, or PBMCs.

Authors' processing steps: Reference gene primer amplification yielded estimated nucleated cell counts. The table came from immunoSEQ multiplex PCR; TCRdb's copy has only in-frame clones and leaves some out. V and J calls and clone size are those listed in that table; D and trimming were worked out from the DNA. The repertoire holds 200,000 to 250,000 clones, less than 90% seen once, with about 20% in the top ten. There are 14 residues in the CDR3. V was clipped by 0 bases and J by 5 bases, with 10 bases between them. The germline CDR1 and CDR2 sequences are KGHSH and LQKENI. Input material: peripheral blood. The rearrangement joins TRBV18 to TRBJ1-1; a weak D match, TRBD1 (5 bases). The TCR was taken from a man aged 25-45 years with active or convalescent COVID-19. The CDR3 loop is CASSPPGVGTEAFF. The CDR3 coding sequence is TGTGCCAGCTCACCACCAGGGGTTGGAACTGAAGCTTTCTTT.